Listed below are T cell receptor beta chains from one sample, sequenced in a study of blood T cell repertoires in COVID-19. Profiled with immunoSEQ multiplex PCR; TCRdb holds only in-frame clones, not every one. The repertoire has 150,000 to 200,000 clones, around 80% of them found once; the top ten carry roughly 19%. Input material: peripheral blood. The receptors stem from an elderly woman with acute or convalescent COVID-19. Both conserved end residues are part of each CDR3. Each record gives: CDR3 length, J gene, D gene, V gene, clone size, CDR3 DNA, CDR3 protein. A D gene is named only where the DNA matches it firmly. Part of the rows lack a size; the others show once, few, many or a class for expanded clones.

>15|TRBJ1-1|TRBD1|TRBV24-1|few
TGTGCCACCAGTCCGACAACAGGGGATGGAACTGAAGCTTTCTTT
CATSPTTGDGTEAFF
>16|TRBJ1-6|.|TRBV5-5|few
TGTGCCAGCAGCTCGAGTCAACCCGGTTCCTTTTCACCCCTCCACTTT
CASSSSQPGSFSPLHF
>16|TRBJ1-1|.|TRBV2|.
TGTGCCAGCAGTGAAGCGCATCCACCAGGTTCAACTGAAGCTTTCTTT
CASSEAHPPGSTEAFF
>16|TRBJ2-7|.|TRBV4-1|.
TGCGCCAGCAGCCAAGGCCCAGCGGTCAGTGAGGGCGAGCAGTACTTC
CASSQGPAVSEGEQYF
>15|TRBJ2-1|TRBD2|TRBV5-4|.
TGTGCCAGCAGAGATGGGAGGGCTGACTACAATGAGCAGTTCTTC
CASRDGRADYNEQFF
>13|TRBJ2-5|.|TRBV27|once
TGTGCCAGCAGTTCGGCCCCCCCCGGGGCCCAGTACTTC
CASSSAPPGAQYF
>15|TRBJ2-7|.|TRBV18|.
TGTGCCAGCTCACCAGGAGGAACTACCCTCTACGAGCAGTACTTC
CASSPGGTTLYEQYF
>18|TRBJ1-2|TRBD1|TRBV25-1|.
TGTGCCAGCAGTGAATATCGGGTTACAGGGGCAGCCAACTATGGCTACACCTTC
CASSEYRVTGAANYGYTF
>14|TRBJ2-3|.|TRBV7-9|.
TGTGCCAGCAGACAGAGGACGGCGGGAGATACGCAGTATTTT
CASRQRTAGDTQYF
>14|TRBJ2-7|TRBD2|TRBV27|.
TGTGCCAGCGCCACCGGGACTACCATTTACGAGCAGTACTTC
CASATGTTIYEQYF
>12|TRBJ1-3|.|TRBV12-3/TRBV12-4|.
TGTGCCAGTGCGGCCCAGAGAAACACCATATATTTT
CASAAQRNTIYF
>15|TRBJ1-5|TRBD1|TRBV19|.
TGTGCCAGTAGCCCTCGACAGGGGTTCTCTCAGCCCCAGCATTTT
CASSPRQGFSQPQHF
>12|TRBJ1-2|.|TRBV7-9|.
TGTGCCTCCACCCCCACCGCGGGTGGCTACACCTTC
CASTPTAGGYTF
>15|TRBJ1-5|.|TRBV5-1|.
TGCGCCAGCAGCTTGTATGGCAGTTCCAATCAGCCCCAGCATTTT
CASSLYGSSNQPQHF
>14|TRBJ2-7|TRBD1|TRBV28|.
TGTGCCAGCAGTACCCCAGGGGGCCACTACGAGCAGTACTTC
CASSTPGGHYEQYF
>14|TRBJ2-7|TRBD1|TRBV12-5|once
TGTGCTAGTGGTTTAAGACAGGGGGCCTACGAGCAGTACTTC
CASGLRQGAYEQYF
>15|TRBJ1-1|TRBD1|TRBV2|.
TGTGCCAGCAGGTTTGGGACAGGGCGGAACACTGAAGCTTTCTTT
CASRFGTGRNTEAFF
>15|TRBJ1-4|TRBD1|TRBV9|.
TGTGCCAGCAGCGCTCGGACAGGGTCTAATGAAAAACTGTTTTTT
CASSARTGSNEKLFF
>15|TRBJ2-1|.|TRBV4-1|.
TGCGCCAGCAGCCCTGCGACTGTAGCTTACAATGAGCAGTTCTTC
CASSPATVAYNEQFF
>15|TRBJ2-1|.|TRBV7-2|.
TGTGCCAGCAGCGGAACTAGGGCCGCCTACAATGAGCAGTTCTTC
CASSGTRAAYNEQFF
>16|TRBJ1-3|.|TRBV15|.
TGTGCCACCAGCAGAGATCGGGGTTTCGGTGGAAACACCATATATTTT
CATSRDRGFGGNTIYF
>15|TRBJ1-4|.|TRBV5-1|.
TGCGCCAGCAGCCTGGCTGCAGCAACTAATGAAAAACTGTTTTTT
CASSLAAATNEKLFF
>17|TRBJ2-1|TRBD2|TRBV7-2|.
TGTGCCAGCAGCTCTACTAGCGGGGGGGCATTCTACAATGAGCAGTTCTTC
CASSSTSGGAFYNEQFF
>14|TRBJ1-4|.|TRBV14|.
TGTGCCAGCAGCCCGGGATCACTCCATGAAAAACTGTTTTTT
CASSPGSLHEKLFF
>14|TRBJ2-7|TRBD1|TRBV5-6|.
TGTGCCAGCAGCCAAGGGGGCGGTTTCTACGAGCAGTACTTC
CASSQGGGFYEQYF
>15|TRBJ2-1|.|TRBV6-5|.
TGTGCCAGCAGGAAACTCCTCGGACAGAACAATGAGCAGTTCTTC
CASRKLLGQNNEQFF
>15|TRBJ1-6|TRBD1|TRBV6-5|.
TGTGCCAGCAGCCGACCACAGGGGACGTCTTCACCCCTCCACTTT
CASSRPQGTSSPLHF
>13|TRBJ1-2|.|TRBV5-4|.
TGTGCCAGCAGCTTGTACTCTCTCTATGGCTACACCTTC
CASSLYSLYGYTF
>15|TRBJ1-1|.|TRBV28|.
TGTGCCAGCAGGGAAAACGGCCGGGGGTACACTGAAGCTTTCTTT
CASRENGRGYTEAFF
>12|TRBJ2-2|.|TRBV7-9|.
TGTGGGACAGACACGAACACCGGGGAGCTGTTTTTT
CGTDTNTGELFF
>15|TRBJ1-1|.|TRBV5-5|.
TGTGCCAGCAGCTTGGCCCCGGGGGGGAACACTGAAGCTTTCTTT
CASSLAPGGNTEAFF
>14|TRBJ1-2|.|TRBV24-1|.
TGTGCCACCAGTGATTTTCAGATTAACTATGGCTACACCTTC
CATSDFQINYGYTF
>16|TRBJ1-1|.|TRBV7-8|medium-sized
TGTGCCAGCAGCTTAACCGACACTGGCTCCGACACTGAAGCTTTCTTT
CASSLTDTGSDTEAFF
>16|TRBJ2-7|TRBD2|TRBV5-1|few
TGCGCCAGCAGCGAAGGGACTAGCGGGAGGCAGGCCGAGCAGTACTTC
CASSEGTSGRQAEQYF
>15|TRBJ2-2|TRBD2|TRBV19|.
TGTGCCAGTAGTACTCGGGGGGCGAACACCGGGGAGCTGTTTTTT
CASSTRGANTGELFF
>15|TRBJ1-2|TRBD1|TRBV7-4|.
TGTGCCAGCAGCTCTCGGACAGGGGGCTGCTATGGCTACACCTTC
CASSSRTGGCYGYTF
>13|TRBJ2-5|.|TRBV6-2/TRBV6-3|.
TGTGCCAGCAGTCGGGACAACCAAGAGACCCAGTACTTC
CASSRDNQETQYF
>16|TRBJ2-2|TRBD2|TRBV11-3|few
TGTGCCAGCAGCTCAAGGACTAGCGGGGGGACCGGGGAGCTGTTTTTT
CASSSRTSGGTGELFF
>17|TRBJ2-1|TRBD1|TRBV5-1|.
TGCGCCAGCAGCGCGGGACAGGGTACTACCGGGGGCTCTGGGCAGTTCTTC
CASSAGQGTTGGSGQFF
>15|TRBJ2-5|TRBD1|TRBV29-1|few
TGCAGCGTGGCTCGGGACAGGATCCACCAAGAGACCCAGTACTTC
CSVARDRIHQETQYF
>16|TRBJ2-1|.|TRBV3-1/TRBV3-2|.
TGTGCCAGCAGCCAAGAGGGGGGACAGCCTTACAATGAGCAGTTCTTC
CASSQEGGQPYNEQFF
>15|TRBJ2-7|.|TRBV3-1/TRBV3-2|.
TGTGCCAGCAGCCAAGACCCCCCCAGTAACTACGAGCAGTACTTC
CASSQDPPSNYEQYF
>13|TRBJ1-5|.|TRBV6-2/TRBV6-3|.
TGTGCCAGCAGTTGGGCAGCCTATCAGCCCCAGCATTTT
CASSWAAYQPQHF
>14|TRBJ2-7|TRBD1|TRBV9|.
TGTGCCAGCAGCTTCGGACAGGGGGCAGGCGAGCAGTACTTC
CASSFGQGAGEQYF
>13|TRBJ1-1|.|TRBV12-3/TRBV12-4|.
TGTGCCAGCAGTCCGGAGTATTCCCCTGAAGCTTTCTTT
CASSPEYSPEAFF